One sample yielded the 25 T cell receptor beta chains listed below, sequenced in a study of molecular identifiers for immune sequencing clone quantification. TCRdb passed the PCR reads through MiXCR, listing each CDR3 protein once. The profile covers 300,000 to 400,000 distinct CDR3 sequences, with about 22% appearing a single time and about 0.79% taken by the ten largest. The material sequenced was naive CD8+ T cells from blood, with Jurkat cell RNA spiked in. Stated subset: FACS-sorted CD8+CD4-CCR7+CD45RA+ naive T cells. These TCRs come from a human donor in good health. Some libraries in this study had Jurkat cell RNA spiked in.

This clonotype was counted many times. V gene TRBV5-1 combines with J gene TRBJ2-7, with a tentative D call TRBD2 (6 bases). V was cut by 0 bases and J by 2 bases, with 12 bases left in between. The germline CDR1 and CDR2 sequences are SGHRS and YFSETQ. The CDR3 has 15 residues. The CDR3 here is CASSLVAGPAYEQYF. The CDR3 DNA sequence: TGCGCCAGCAGCTTGGTGGCGGGGCCCGCCTACGAGCAGTACTTC. Full variable domain (missing parts from reference TRBV5-1 and TRBJ2-7): KAGVTQTPRYLIKTRGQQVTLSCSPISGHRSVSWYQQTPGQGLQFLFEYFSETQRNKGNFPGRFSGRQFSNSRSEMNVSTLELGDSALYLCASSLVAGPAYEQYFGPGTRLTVT.

A word on this clonotype: A much larger clone lies a single base off, so this may be a read error. V gene TRBV6-5 combines with J gene TRBJ2-6; 8 bases are shared with TRBD1. Trimming took 6 bases from V and 2 from J; bases not matched to a gene: 9. Germline V gene sequence: CDR1 MNHEY, CDR2 SVGAGI. The CDR3 spans 17 residues. The CDR3 is CASSRRQGYPGANVLTF. The CDR3 coding sequence is TGTGCCAGCAGCCGTAGACAGGGGTACCCTGGGGCCAACGTCCTGACTTTC.

This clonotype was seen only a few times. The chain combines TRBV10-3 with TRBJ2-1; the D is unclear. Per germline, CDR1 ENHRY and CDR2 SYGVKD. This CDR3 has 17 residues. Trimming pared 1 base from V and 1 base from J, leaving 14 bases between. The CDR3: CAISELTSVVSYNEQFF. In DNA form, the CDR3 reads TGTGCCATCAGTGAGTTAACTTCCGTAGTGTCCTACAATGAGCAGTTCTTC.

This clonotype has a count of ten or more. The rearrangement uses TRBV19 and TRBJ2-7, with 11 bases fitting TRBD2. Germline trimming cut 3 bases from V and 0 bases from J; bases unmatched to any gene: 1. The CDR3 sequence is 15 residues long. From germline, CDR1 is LNHDA and CDR2 SQIVND (reference sequence). The CDR3 nucleotides are TGTGCCAGTAGTATTACTAGCGGGAGCTCCTACGAGCAGTACTTC. It codes for CASSITSGSSYEQYF.

This clonotype was counted many times. The chain has TRBV7-2 and TRBJ1-5; D remains unclear. Trimming removed 1 base at V and 6 bases at J, with 7 bases between. The CDR3 length is 13 residues. Looked up from germline, CDR1 is SGHTA and CDR2 is FQGNSA. CDR3 DNA sequence: TGTGCCAGCAGCTTAGATGCTTTTCAGCCCCAGCATTTT. Translating it yields CASSLDAFQPQHF.

This chain connects TRBV10-3 to TRBJ2-5, with 9 bases lining up with TRBD1. This CDR3 is built from 14 residues. Germline V gives CDR1 ENHRY, CDR2 SYGVKD. With V trimmed by 4 bases and J by 4 bases, 4 bases remained unmatched. DNA of the CDR3: TGTGCCATCAGTGGGGACAGGGAGCGAGAGACCCAGTACTTC. Translating it yields CAISGDRERETQYF.

This clonotype was found many times. V gene TRBV20-1 combines with J gene TRBJ2-6, with D possibly matching TRBD1 (5 bases). The germline V gene has CDR1 DFQATT and CDR2 SNEGSKA (reference sequence). Trimming removed 6 bases from V and 0 bases from J, with 18 bases in between. The CDR3 spans 17 residues. The CDR3 nucleotides are TGCAGTGCAGATTTTGGACATACGAGCTCTGGGGCCAACGTCCTGACTTTC. This codes for CSADFGHTSSGANVLTF.

As for this clonotype: A single base separates this from a much larger clone, so it may be a read error. The chain is built from TRBV3-1 and TRBJ2-4; no firm D call. The CDR3 runs to 13 residues. Germline CDR1 is LGHDT and CDR2 is YNNKEL (reference sequence). Trimming left V 10 bases short and J 3 bases short, with 13 bases between. CDR3 sequence: CAISPNGKNIQYF. The DNA of the CDR3 is TGTGCCATTTCTCCGAATGGCAAAAACATTCAGTACTTC.

This clonotype was observed many times. J is TRBJ1-1 and V is TRBV6-5, with D unclear. CDR1 is MNHEY and CDR2 is SVGAGI in the germline V gene. The CDR3 extends over 15 amino acids. Between the trimmed V and J ends, which lost 0 bases and 8 bases, there was a span of 16 bases. CDR3: CASSYSTNGETEAFF. The DNA for the CDR3 is TGTGCCAGCAGTTACTCGACTAATGGGGAAACAGAAGCTTTCTTT.

Details on this clonotype: A read error may explain this, as a much larger clone is one base away. This chain connects TRBV2 to TRBJ2-1, with 10 bases lining up with TRBD2. The germline V gene has CDR1 SNHLY and CDR2 FYNNEI. The trim removed 2 bases at V and 5 bases at J, leaving 6 bases unmatched. The CDR3 sequence is 16 residues long. CDR3 sequence: CASSERTSGPNNEQFF. CDR3 bases: TGTGCCAGCAGTGAAAGGACTAGCGGACCCAACAATGAGCAGTTCTTC.

In this sample, this clonotype turned up a few times. V usage is TRBV7-9 and J usage is TRBJ2-7; unclear D gene. V was cut by 7 bases and J by 1 base, with 11 bases left in between. Germline CDR1 reads SEHNR; CDR2 reads FQNEAQ (reference sequence). CDR3 size: 13 residues. The CDR3 region has the DNA TGTGCCAGCACCTTTGAACCGTCCTACGAGCAGTACTTC. This translates into CASTFEPSYEQYF.

As for this clonotype: This may be a read error, as it is one base from a much larger clone. This rearrangement joins TRBV29-1 to TRBJ1-5; no clear D. The CDR3 is 13 residues long. Per the germline V gene, CDR1 is SQVTM and CDR2 is ANQGSEA. The CDR3 spells CSVGSGDNQPQRF. The CDR3 region has the DNA TGCAGCGTTGGATCCGGCGACAATCAGCCCCAGCGTTTT.

The rearrangement links TRBV28 to TRBJ1-2; maybe TRBD1 (6 bases). Per the germline V gene, CDR1 is MDHEN and CDR2 is SYDVKM. Trimming took off 1 base at V and 1 base at J, with 13 bases between the two ends. The CDR3 runs 16 residues. The CDR3 nucleotides read TGTGCCAGCAGTTTATTCGGACAGCCAATTAACTATGGCTACACCTTC. It is translated as CASSLFGQPINYGYTF.

The table lists this clonotype with many counts. V usage is TRBV6-2 or TRBV6-3 and J usage is TRBJ1-5, with D possibly matching TRBD1 (5 bases). Trimming took 6 bases from V and 2 from J, leaving 11 bases between them. CDR3 length: 14 amino acids. Per germline, CDR1 MNHEY and CDR2 SVGEGT. The CDR3 loop is CASRAGLGNQPQHF. The CDR3 DNA sequence: TGTGCCAGCAGGGCAGGGCTAGGCAATCAGCCCCAGCATTTT.

In the case of this clonotype: With a much larger clone just one base away, this may be a read error. The V call is TRBV28, the J call TRBJ2-5; D call uncertain. The CDR3 extends over 13 amino acids. The V gene lost 4 bases and the J gene lost 2 bases, with 8 bases spanning the gap. Per germline, CDR1 MDHEN and CDR2 SYDVKM. CDR3 region: CASSWNSQETQYF. In DNA, the CDR3 is TGTGCCAGCAGTTGGAATTCGCAAGAGACCCAGTACTTC.

Comment on this clonotype: The junction differs from germline at one of its ends, possibly a read error. The rearrangement uses TRBV6-5 and TRBJ2-7, with D uncertain. This CDR3 is 13 amino acids long. Germline loops: CDR1 MNHEY, CDR2 SVGAGI. CDR3 region: CVSSYSGGYEQYF. In DNA, the CDR3 is TGTGTCAGCAGTTACTCAGGCGGATACGAGCAGTACTTC.

This clonotype has a handful of counts. The chain couples TRBV12-3 or TRBV12-4 to TRBJ1-1; TRBD1 might be the D (6 bases). Trimming removed 3 bases at V and 4 bases at J, with 12 bases between. The CDR3 consists of 14 residues. Written as DNA, the CDR3 is TGTGCCAGCAGTTTTGCAGGGGTGGCCACTGAAGCTTTCTTT. This sequence encodes CASSFAGVATEAFF.

This clonotype has a count of ten or more. The chain links TRBV7-9 to TRBJ2-3; the D is unclear. From germline, CDR1 is SEHNR and CDR2 FQNEAQ (reference sequence). This CDR3 region has 15 residues. Trimming shortened V by 7 bases and J by 2 bases, and 16 bases separated the two germline ends. The CDR3 DNA reads as TGTGCCAGCATCGAGACTTGGGGTCTCACAGATACGCAGTATTTT. This codes for CASIETWGLTDTQYF. The full variable domain, in which reference TRBV7-9 and TRBJ2-3 provide the parts outside the CDR3, is DTGVSQNPRHKITKRGQNVTFRCDPISEHNRLYWYRQTLGQGPEFLTYFQNEAQLEKSRLLSDRFSAERPKGSFSTLEIQRTEQGDSAMYLCASIETWGLTDTQYFGPGTRLTVL.

There are many counts of this clonotype. The chain is built from TRBV5-1 and TRBJ2-1, with D perhaps TRBD2 (6 bases). The length of the CDR3 is 15 residues. From germline, CDR1 is SGHRS and CDR2 YFSETQ. Trimming stripped 0 bases from V and 6 bases from J, with 13 bases between. As DNA, the CDR3 is TGCGCCAGCAGCTTGGATCTAGCGCCCACCAATGAGCAGTTCTTC. It specifies CASSLDLAPTNEQFF.

This clonotype occurred a few times. This sequence joins TRBV27 and TRBJ2-7, with D unresolved. Trimming removed 5 bases at V and 6 bases at J, with 11 bases between. The CDR3 contains 12 residues. The germline CDR1 and CDR2 sequences are MNHEY and SMNVEV (reference sequence). The CDR3 is CASSPRLGEQYF. CDR3 bases: TGTGCCAGCAGTCCAAGGTTAGGCGAGCAGTACTTC.

With respect to this clonotype: Just one base apart from a much larger clone, this may be a read error. The rearrangement joins TRBV15 to TRBJ1-3; 7 bases are a match to TRBD1. V was pared by 7 bases and J by 0 bases, with 9 bases of the junction left unmatched. Germline lookup yields CDR1 LNHNV and CDR2 YYDKDF (reference sequence). The CDR3 has 16 residues. CDR3 in DNA: TGTGCCACCACCCCCGGGACAGAGAGCTCTGGAAACACCATATATTTT. It codes for CATTPGTESSGNTIYF.

This clonotype was seen at least ten times. The V and J genes are TRBV5-5 and TRBJ1-1, with 7 bases fitting TRBD1. With V trimmed by 4 bases and J by 4 bases, 10 bases remained unmatched. Germline CDR1 and CDR2: SGHKS and YYEKEE (reference sequence). The CDR3 consists of 15 residues. CDR3 nucleotide sequence: TGTGCCAGCAGCCTGCGACAGGGCCGGCCCACTGAAGCTTTCTTT. Its translation is CASSLRQGRPTEAFF.

In its sample, this clonotype was seen many times. The rearrangement joins TRBV12-5 to TRBJ1-1; D is undetermined. The CDR3 runs 12 residues. CDR1 is LGHNT, CDR2 FRNRAP, per germline. V lost 4 bases to trimming and J lost 4 bases, with 7 bases between them. The CDR3: CASGSGSTEAFF. The CDR3 nucleotides are TGTGCTAGTGGTTCCGGGAGCACTGAAGCTTTCTTT. The full variable domain, in which reference TRBV12-5 and TRBJ1-1 provide the parts outside the CDR3, is DARVTQTPRHKVTEMGQEVTMRCQPILGHNTVFWYRQTMMQGLELLAYFRNRAPLDDSGMPKDRFSAEMPDATLATLKIQPSEPRDSAVYFCASGSGSTEAFFGQGTRLTVV.

As regards this clonotype: A read error is possible here, since a much larger clone lies one base away. V is TRBV4-2 and J is TRBJ2-6, with D perhaps matching TRBD2 (5 bases). Germline loops: CDR1 LGHNA, CDR2 YNFKEQ. V was shortened by 4 bases and J by 5 bases, with 12 bases between the two germline ends. This CDR3 is built from 15 residues. The CDR3 here is CASSPSRIWANVLTF. The DNA for the CDR3 is TGTGCCAGCAGCCCTAGCCGGATCTGGGCCAACGTCCTGACTTTC.

This clonotype was seen at least ten times. V is TRBV12-3 or TRBV12-4 and J is TRBJ1-1; D is perhaps TRBD1 (5 bases). With 7 bases removed from V and 8 bases from J, the gap between germline ends came to 11 bases. The CDR3 runs 11 residues. CDR3: CASTPGGEAFF. The DNA of the CDR3 is TGTGCCAGCACCCCCGGGGGGGAAGCTTTCTTT.